The present entry profiles one T cell receptor (beta chain) with its context. V lost 5 bases and J lost 8, with 15 bases in between. The CDR3 is made up of 13 amino acids. The record originates from a study of blood T cell repertoires in COVID-19. As for the study in general: Acute and convalescent COVID-19 samples came from the United States, Italy and Spain. From T cells, B-cell-depleted T cells, or PBMCs came the material, which was cDNA or gDNA.

Original data processing: Scientists estimated how many nucleated cells there were by amplifying reference gene primers. Method: immunoSEQ multiplex PCR; TCRdb's copy keeps in-frame clones and lacks some. V and J calls and clone size are copied from that table; D and trimming were computed from the DNA. This sample yields tens of thousands of clones, of which around 89% are seen a single time; around 12% belongs to the top ten. The gene calls are TRBV12-3 or TRBV12-4 and TRBJ1-2; tentative D call: TRBD1 (6 bases). What was sequenced was peripheral blood. This clonotype was sampled from a man in his 70s with active or convalescent COVID-19. The CDR3 region has the DNA TGTGCCAGCAGTCCCTCGGGGGGCATGGGCTACACCTTC. As protein: CASSPSGGMGYTF.